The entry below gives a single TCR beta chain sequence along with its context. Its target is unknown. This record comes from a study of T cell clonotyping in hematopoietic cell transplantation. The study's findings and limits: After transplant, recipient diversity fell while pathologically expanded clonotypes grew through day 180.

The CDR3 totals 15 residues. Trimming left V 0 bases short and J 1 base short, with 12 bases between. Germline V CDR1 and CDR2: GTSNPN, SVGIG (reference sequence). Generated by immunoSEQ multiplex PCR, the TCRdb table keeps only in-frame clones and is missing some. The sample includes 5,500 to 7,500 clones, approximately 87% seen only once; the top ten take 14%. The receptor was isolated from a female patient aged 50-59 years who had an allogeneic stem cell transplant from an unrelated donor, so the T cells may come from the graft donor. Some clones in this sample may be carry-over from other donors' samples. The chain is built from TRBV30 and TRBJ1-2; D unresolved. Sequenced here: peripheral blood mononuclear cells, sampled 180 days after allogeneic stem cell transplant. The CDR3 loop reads CAWSVGPTFNYGYTF. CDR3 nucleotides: TGTGCCTGGAGTGTAGGACCGACCTTTAACTATGGCTACACCTTC. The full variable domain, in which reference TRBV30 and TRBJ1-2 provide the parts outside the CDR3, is SQTIHQWPATLVQPVGSPLSLECTVEGTSNPNLYWYRQAAGRGLQLLFYSVGIGQISSEVPQNLSASRPQDRQFILSSKKLLLSDSGFYLCAWSVGPTFNYGYTFGSGTRLTVV.